These 29 T cell receptor beta chains share one sample of origin, sequenced in a study of OX40 agonist ivuxolimab in advanced cancers. Clones were read by immunoSEQ multiplex PCR, and TCRdb kept only the in-frame ones, dropping some. The sample shows roughly 80,000 clones, around 82% of them seen only once. The sequencing used CD4+ or CD8+ T cells sorted from blood, collected in a trial of the OX40 agonist ivuxolimab. All receptors come from an adult with an advanced solid tumor such as melanoma, head and neck, liver or kidney cancer.

V is TRBV9 and J is TRBJ2-6; D is possibly TRBD1 or TRBD2 (5 bases each). The V end lost 10 bases, the J end lost 0 bases, and 8 bases lay between the germline ends. There are 13 residues in the CDR3. The germline V gene has CDR1 SGDLS and CDR2 YYNGEE. As DNA, the CDR3 is TGTGCCTCCGGGACCTCTGGGGCCAACGTCCTGACTTTC. Amino acids: CASGTSGANVLTF.

This clone occurred a few times. DNA of the CDR3: TGTGCCAGCAGTTTATGGGGTCCTAGGAACACTGAAGCTTTCTTT. It encodes CASSLWGPRNTEAFF. The chain carries TRBV28 and TRBJ1-1; D gene unclear. The V end lost 0 bases, the J end lost 1 base, and 9 bases lay between the germline ends. Germline V gene data show CDR1 as MDHEN and CDR2 as SYDVKM. The CDR3 has 15 residues.

CDR3 sequence reads: CASSEGQRNTEAFF. The CDR3 DNA sequence: TGTGCCAGCAGCGAGGGACAGAGGAACACTGAAGCTTTCTTT. The chain has TRBV7-9 and TRBJ1-1; 7 nucleotides match TRBD1. V shed 5 bases, J shed 1 base, and the junction held 4 bases outside the gene matches. Germline lookup yields CDR1 SEHNR and CDR2 FQNEAQ (reference sequence). CDR3 length: 14 amino acids. The complete variable domain, with remaining parts taken from reference TRBV7-9 and TRBJ1-1, reads DTGVSQNPRHKITKRGQNVTFRCDPISEHNRLYWYRQTLGQGPEFLTYFQNEAQLEKSRLLSDRFSAERPKGSFSTLEIQRTEQGDSAMYLCASSEGQRNTEAFFGQGTRLTVV.

In its sample, this clone was seen a few times. The chain is built from TRBV20-1 and TRBJ2-7; D gene unclear. The germline gives CDR1 DFQATT, CDR2 SNEGSKA (reference sequence). The CDR3 runs 11 residues. The V end was cut by 7 bases, the J end by 6 bases, with 13 bases between. CDR3 region: CSVPSVGEQYF. The CDR3 nucleotides are TGCAGTGTCCCCTCGGTTGGCGAGCAGTACTTC.

V gene TRBV5-4 combines with J gene TRBJ2-7, with 7 bases identical to TRBD1. The V gene end was trimmed by 0 bases and the J gene end by 2 bases; junction bases not matched to a gene: 5. The CDR3 consists of 15 residues. Per germline, CDR1 SGHNT and CDR2 YYREEE (reference sequence). This chain's CDR3 is CASSLGQGIPYEQYF. CDR3 sequence (DNA): TGTGCCAGCAGCTTGGGACAGGGAATACCCTACGAGCAGTACTTC.

A few counts support this clone. The chain employs TRBV4-2 and TRBJ2-1; D uncertain. The CDR3 is made up of 13 amino acids. Germline V lookup: CDR1 LGHNA, CDR2 YNFKEQ. Trimming took 4 bases from V and 10 from J, leaving 14 bases between them. The CDR3 DNA reads as TGTGCCAGCAGCCCGGCCAAGCTTAGCGAGCAGTTCTTC. Its protein product is CASSPAKLSEQFF.

The gene calls are TRBV6-6 and TRBJ2-7, with D possibly being TRBD2 (5 bases). This CDR3 region has 13 residues. The V gene lost 4 bases and the J gene lost 4 bases, with 11 bases spanning the gap. Germline V CDR1 and CDR2: MNHNY, SVGAGI (reference sequence). The CDR3, as DNA: TGTGCCAGCAGTTCCGGGGAGAGTTACGAGCAGTACTTC. This codes for CASSSGESYEQYF.

The chain carries TRBV7-9 and TRBJ1-4, with D possibly matching TRBD1 (5 bases). The CDR3 runs to 16 residues. CDR1 is SEHNR, CDR2 FQNEAQ, per germline (reference sequence). The V gene lost 5 bases and the J gene lost 4 bases, with 17 bases spanning the gap. The CDR3 region is CASSPYGGERNEKLFF. CDR3 sequence (DNA): TGTGCCAGCAGCCCCTACGGGGGGGAGCGTAATGAAAAACTGTTTTTT.

The chain uses TRBV27 and TRBJ2-5; D remains unclear. The CDR3 has 11 amino acids. Germline CDR1 MNHEY, CDR2 SMNVEV (reference sequence). Trimming left V 7 bases short and J 5 bases short, with 8 bases between. For the CDR3, the DNA is TGTGCCAGCAAATTGGCGGAGACCCAGTACTTC. Protein product: CASKLAETQYF.

This chain uses TRBV5-1 with TRBJ2-7; D may be TRBD2 (5 bases). V lost 4 bases and J lost 0, with 8 bases in between. The CDR3 consists of 13 residues. The germline V gene has CDR1 SGHRS and CDR2 YFSETQ. CDR3 sequence (DNA): TGCGCCAGCAGCACCGGGATCTCCTACGAGCAGTACTTC. It is translated as CASSTGISYEQYF.

CDR3 residues: CASSYSGQGVNSPLHF. Here the CDR3 DNA reads TGTGCCAGCAGTTACTCAGGACAGGGGGTTAATTCACCCCTCCACTTT. The rearrangement links TRBV6-5 to TRBJ1-6, with 10 bases matching TRBD1. With 0 bases clipped from V and 6 bases from J, the junction kept 2 bases outside the gene matches. The germline V gene encodes CDR1 MNHEY and CDR2 SVGAGI. The CDR3 runs to 16 residues.

V is TRBV4-1 and J is TRBJ2-7, with D unclear. V was shortened by 2 bases and J by 4 bases, with 9 bases between the two germline ends. Germline loops: CDR1 MGHRA, CDR2 YSYEKL. CDR3 length: 13 amino acids. CDR3 sequence: CASSQPPRYEQYF. CDR3 bases: TGCGCCAGCAGCCAACCGCCCCGTTACGAGCAGTACTTC.

This chain joins TRBV6-5 and TRBJ2-5; 7 positions match TRBD2. CDR1 is MNHEY, CDR2 SVGAGI, per germline. The CDR3 length is 14 residues. The V gene end was trimmed by 5 bases and the J gene end by 5 bases; junction bases not matched to a gene: 8. The DNA of the CDR3 is TGTGCCAGCAGTCCCGGACTAGTTGAGGAGACCCAGTACTTC. The encoded protein is CASSPGLVEETQYF.

The chain is built from TRBV5-8 and TRBJ1-2, with a weak D call TRBD1 (5 bases). This CDR3 comprises 12 residues. V gave up 2 bases and J gave up 7 bases, with 9 bases separating them. Germline loops: CDR1 SGHTS, CDR2 YDEGEE. The CDR3 loop is CASSFGASGYTF. In DNA form, the CDR3 reads TGTGCCAGCAGCTTTGGGGCGAGTGGCTACACCTTC. Full variable domain (remainder filled in from reference TRBV5-8 and TRBJ1-2): EAGVTQSPTHLIKTRGQQATLRCSPISGHTSVYWYQQALGLGLQFLLWYDEGEERNRGNFPPRFSGRQFPNYSSELNVNALELEDSALYLCASSFGASGYTFGSGTRLTVV.

CDR3 in DNA: TGTGCCAGCAGCCGGTGGGAGGGCACTGAAGCTTTCTTT. This translates into CASSRWEGTEAFF. The V gene is TRBV27, the J gene TRBJ1-1; D unresolved. Trimming pared 6 bases from V and 4 bases from J, leaving 12 bases between. Looked up from germline, CDR1 is MNHEY and CDR2 is SMNVEV (reference sequence). The CDR3 has 13 amino acids.

The chain carries TRBV6-5 and TRBJ2-1, with a possible D match to TRBD2 (6 bases). Trimming left V 5 bases short and J 4 bases short, with 12 bases between. There are 14 residues in the CDR3. CDR1 and CDR2 (germline): MNHEY, SVGAGI. In DNA form, the CDR3 reads TGTGCCAGCAGTCGACTAGAGGGGTACAATGAGCAGTTCTTC. Amino acids: CASSRLEGYNEQFF.

This chain uses TRBV5-1 with TRBJ2-1; TRBD2 matches 8 bases. J lost 4 bases, V lost 4 bases, and 7 bases had no gene match. Germline loops: CDR1 SGHRS, CDR2 YFSETQ. There are 15 residues in the CDR3. The CDR3 is CASSPVAGSYNEQFF. The CDR3 DNA reads as TGCGCCAGCAGCCCTGTAGCGGGATCTTACAATGAGCAGTTCTTC.

This clone was picked up one time. The chain carries TRBV6-5 and TRBJ1-5; D gene unclear. Germline CDR1 and CDR2: MNHEY and SVGAGI. This CDR3 is 12 amino acids long. Trimming took off 7 bases at V and 5 bases at J, with 9 bases between the two ends. The CDR3 coding sequence is TGTGCCAGCACCGACGGGGATCAGCCCCAGCATTTT. Translation gives CASTDGDQPQHF.

J is TRBJ1-5 and V is TRBV5-1; D may be TRBD1 (6 bases). This CDR3 region has 15 residues. V was pared by 6 bases and J by 3 bases, with 16 bases between. CDR1 is SGHRS, CDR2 YFSETQ, per germline. The CDR3 protein is CASNGEGGVNQPQHF. In DNA, the CDR3 is TGCGCCAGCAATGGGGAAGGGGGAGTCAATCAGCCCCAGCATTTT.

The chain has TRBV7-3 and TRBJ2-1, with 9 positions matching TRBD1. The CDR3 has 14 residues. The ends lost 4 bases at V and 6 bases at J; junction bases unmatched: 4. Germline V gene lookup returns CDR1 SGHTA and CDR2 FQGTGA. The DNA for the CDR3 is TGTGCCAGCAGCTCGGGACAGGGAGGCAATGAGCAGTTCTTC. It yields the protein CASSSGQGGNEQFF.

The V and J genes are TRBV19 and TRBJ1-2, with unresolved D. Germline V gene sequence: CDR1 LNHDA, CDR2 SQIVND (reference sequence). The CDR3 extends over 13 amino acids. V was cut by 7 bases and J by 2 bases, with 11 bases left in between. CDR3 protein: CASTQPENYGYTF. CDR3 nucleotide sequence: TGTGCCAGTACCCAACCTGAAAACTATGGCTACACCTTC.

This clone occurred once. In the same sample, other DNA sequences code for this CDR3. The chain employs TRBV7-2 and TRBJ2-7; D call uncertain. Per the germline V gene, CDR1 is SGHTA and CDR2 is FQGNSA. V was cut by 0 bases and J by 7 bases, with 4 bases left in between. The CDR3 is 11 amino acids. The CDR3 protein is CASSLAREQYF. The CDR3 nucleotides read TGTGCCAGCAGCTTAGCGCGGGAGCAGTACTTC.

The CDR3 DNA sequence: TGTGCCAGTAGTACGGCGAATGGACTCTATGGCTACACCTTC. Encoded protein: CASSTANGLYGYTF. This chain uses TRBV19 with TRBJ1-2; D is ambiguous. Per germline, CDR1 LNHDA and CDR2 SQIVND (reference sequence). The CDR3 sequence is 14 residues long. V lost 4 bases, J lost 4 bases, and 13 bases lay in between.

The rearrangement joins TRBV18 to TRBJ1-1; TRBD1 aligns across 7 bases. Unmatched junction bases numbered 13, after V lost 3 bases and J lost 6 bases. Germline CDR1 KGHSH, CDR2 LQKENI. The length of the CDR3 is 16 residues. CDR3 amino acids: CASSPQGEARLAEAFF. CDR3 coding DNA: TGTGCCAGCTCACCCCAGGGGGAGGCCAGACTGGCTGAAGCTTTCTTT.

This chain uses TRBV19 with TRBJ2-5; D possibly corresponds to TRBD1 (5 bases). From germline, CDR1 is LNHDA and CDR2 SQIVND (reference sequence). CDR3 size: 13 residues. V lost 6 bases, J lost 2 bases, and 10 bases lay in between. This CDR3 reads CASRMTVQETQYF. The CDR3, as DNA: TGTGCCAGTAGGATGACAGTACAAGAGACCCAGTACTTC.

The chain carries TRBV28 and TRBJ2-7; 7 nucleotides align to TRBD1. Germline trimming cut 6 bases from V and 5 bases from J; bases unmatched to any gene: 10. Looked up from germline, CDR1 is MDHEN and CDR2 is SYDVKM. The CDR3 is made up of 14 amino acids. The DNA for the CDR3 is TGTGCCAGCAGCATAGACAGGGAGCTCAACGAGCAGTACTTC. Translated: CASSIDRELNEQYF.

This sequence joins TRBV21-1 and TRBJ2-3; TRBD2, as called in the table, went unchecked against the DNA. TRBV21-1 is listed as a pseudogene. The CDR3 runs to 14 residues. This CDR3 reads CASRNSRTGDTQYF. The CDR3 DNA sequence: TGTGCCAGCAGGAACTCAAGAACGGGAGATACGCAGTATTTT.

This chain uses TRBV7-2 with TRBJ2-7; D unresolved. The V gene lost 2 bases and the J gene lost 2 bases, with 7 bases spanning the gap. Looked up from germline, CDR1 is SGHTA and CDR2 is FQGNSA. The CDR3 consists of 13 residues. CDR3 protein: CASSLSKAYEQYF. CDR3 bases: TGTGCCAGCAGCTTAAGTAAGGCCTACGAGCAGTACTTC.

The rearrangement joins TRBV11-2 to TRBJ2-1, with 10 bases that match TRBD2. J was trimmed by 7 bases and V by 5 bases; bases with no gene match: 14. Germline V lookup: CDR1 SGHAT, CDR2 FQNNGV. This CDR3 is 17 amino acids long. The CDR3 DNA reads as TGTGCCAGCAGCCCCCCAGCGGGAGGGCCGAGGTGGAATGAGCAGTTCTTC. It encodes CASSPPAGGPRWNEQFF.